These 8 T cell receptor beta chains were all obtained from the same sample, sequenced in a study of blood T cells in healthy people across ages. Using a J-beta primer mix together with a sample-barcoded 5' primer, a second PCR was run for about 6 to 11 cycles. Each CDR3 protein is one row after TCRdb ran MiXCR on the 5' RACE reads. The table shows fewer than 800,000 distinct CDR3 sequences, with over 20% occurring only once. Material: blood. These receptors were taken from a man aged 65-85 years in good health.

The V gene is TRBV28, the J gene TRBJ1-4; TRBD1 aligns across 8 bases. Germline CDR1 MDHEN, CDR2 SYDVKM. This CDR3 spans 13 amino acids. V was clipped by 7 bases and J by 8 bases; unmatched bases: 6. CDR3 in amino acids: CASTGAGGEKLFF. The CDR3 DNA reads as TGTGCCAGCACAGGGGCAGGGGGCGAAAAACTGTTTTTT.

This clonotype was seen many times. The chain couples TRBV27 to TRBJ2-6; 9 positions match TRBD1. V shed 6 bases, J shed 3 bases, and the junction held 3 bases outside the gene matches. The germline gives CDR1 MNHEY, CDR2 SMNVEV (reference sequence). The CDR3 sequence is 15 residues long. The CDR3 DNA sequence: TGTGCCAGCAGCCGGGACAGGGTTGGGGCCAACGTCCTGACTTTC. It specifies CASSRDRVGANVLTF. Combining the CDR3 with reference TRBV27 and TRBJ2-6 gives the whole variable domain EAQVTQNPRYLITVTGKKLTVTCSQNMNHEYMSWYRQDPGLGLRQIYYSMNVEVTDKGDVPEGYKVSRKEKRNFPLILESPSPNQTSLYFCASSRDRVGANVLTFGAGSRLTVL.

V gene TRBV5-6 combines with J gene TRBJ2-2; D is uncertain. Looked up from germline, CDR1 is SGHDT and CDR2 is YYEEEE. Deletions cut 0 bases from V and 2 bases from J, with 8 bases between. The CDR3 runs 15 residues. As DNA, the CDR3 is TGTGCCAGCAGCTTGGAGGTGTCAAACACCGGGGAGCTGTTTTTT. The encoded protein is CASSLEVSNTGELFF.

The chain has TRBV5-1 and TRBJ1-4; D remains ambiguous. The CDR3 is 15 amino acids. V lost 0 bases to trimming and J lost 8 bases, with 14 bases between them. Germline loops: CDR1 SGHRS, CDR2 YFSETQ. The CDR3 here is CASSLDGISAEKLFF. CDR3 nucleotides: TGCGCCAGCAGCTTGGATGGGATCTCGGCGGAAAAACTGTTTTTT.

This clonotype was observed at least ten times. The V call is TRBV5-1, the J call TRBJ2-1; 10 bases are a match to TRBD1. The CDR3 length is 15 residues. Germline CDR1 and CDR2: SGHRS and YFSETQ. The V gene end was trimmed by 4 bases and the J gene end by 6 bases; junction bases not matched to a gene: 7. DNA for the CDR3: TGCGCCAGCAGCGAGCTCCGGGACAGGGGCAATGAGCAGTTCTTC. This encodes CASSELRDRGNEQFF.

This clonotype has only a few counts. The chain has TRBV4-1 and TRBJ2-2; no reliable D call. In germline, CDR1 is MGHRA, CDR2 YSYEKL. Trimming pared 1 base from V and 6 bases from J, leaving 9 bases between. The CDR3 loop spans 14 amino acids. The CDR3 is CASSQANRAGELFF. In DNA, the CDR3 is TGCGCCAGCAGCCAAGCGAACCGTGCCGGGGAGCTGTTTTTT.

V usage is TRBV5-1 and J usage is TRBJ2-5; 7 bases agree with TRBD2. The CDR3 totals 13 residues. J lost 3 bases, V lost 7 bases, and 6 bases had no gene match. Germline loops: CDR1 SGHRS, CDR2 YFSETQ. The CDR3 loop reads CASFLGGEETQYF. The DNA for the CDR3 is TGCGCCAGCTTCCTGGGGGGGGAAGAGACCCAGTACTTC.

This clonotype was seen only a few times. The chain recombines TRBV4-3 with TRBJ2-3; the match to TRBD2 covers 10 bases. Germline lookup yields CDR1 LGHNA and CDR2 YSLEER. J gave up 5 bases and V 1 base, and 12 bases lay outside the gene matches. This CDR3 has 18 residues. CDR3 amino acids: CASSQVYGTSVILDTQYF. The CDR3 DNA reads as TGCGCCAGCAGCCAAGTTTATGGGACTAGCGTCATTCTAGATACGCAGTATTTT.